This T cell receptor beta chain stems from a study of identical twins (TCRdb year 2016). Describing the broader study: The study deep-sequenced TCR alpha and beta repertoires from monozygotic twins, unrelated adults of various ages and cord blood to test whether fetal clonotypes persist. To rule out contamination, the twin experiments were replicated at different times with different library preparation protocols. The paper's findings and limits, for the study overall: Excess twin sharing in beta out-of-frame sequences was weaker because fewer shared sequences lowered the signal-to-noise ratio. Fewer insertions were carried by abundant cord blood beta clonotypes; a weaker similar trend was observed in young adult naive repertoires, while no such trend was observed in memory repertoires. In monozygotic twins, recombination models systematically underestimated out-of-frame TCR alpha sharing, but the models matched the sharing seen between unrelated individuals. Compared with coincidental sharing between unrelated individuals, out-of-frame TCR alpha sequences shared between twins had an excess of sequences with low generation probability. Invariant T cells such as MAIT and iNKT could partly confound zero-insertion analyses, though diverse VJ usage argued against this for most clonotypes. Because the same donors could not be followed over many years, the conclusions relied on cross-sectional statistical analysis.

The CDR3 numbers 18 residues from cysteine through phenylalanine. Only CDR3 DNA remains: 54 bases, in frame from the first base. V ends up 6 bases short and J 7 bases short, with an unmatched junction base count of 15. This clonotype appeared a few times. Its binding antigen is unknown. Per-base quality was not reported, and no clone a single base away is much larger than it. Receptor libraries were prepared by 5' RACE. TCRdb lists the instrument as Illumina HiSeq 2000. Template switching added a universal primer binding site, and the final cDNA carried a unique molecular identifier that allowed TCR cDNA molecules to be counted accurately. First-strand cDNA for TCR alpha and beta chains was synthesized from specific primers in the conserved constant-segment region. Each cDNA library was double barcoded, with a SMART-Mk sample barcode plus Illumina barcodes, to control for contamination. TruSeq adapter sequences, together with Illumina sample barcodes, were added in two successive PCR steps. Sequencing of the TCR alpha and beta cDNA libraries was done on the Illumina HiSeq platform using custom primers. Per the source publication's procedure: MiGEC was used to process raw reads and extract unique molecular identifiers, and MiXCR was used to find CDR3 positions. For each individual, recombination models were inferred using an EM algorithm with the repgenHMM and IGoR tools. The analysis of shared clonotypes was done with the tcR package in R, with sharing normalized by the product of cloneset sizes. To study raw recombination without the effects of thymic and clonal selection, out-of-frame nonproductive sequences were analyzed. TCRdb passed the public sequencing reads through fastp at Q25 and MiXCR, retaining productive beta sequences. Each record represents a unique CDR3 protein, reported with the most common genes and DNA among its rows. The V and J calls follow TCRdb's processing rather than the paper's. This sample has some 1,600,000 distinct CDR3 sequences in its table, and 25% to 35% of those were observed once. Roughly 0.3% of the sample belongs to the ten largest clones.

Only healthy Caucasian donors were included. This clonotype was obtained from a newborn girl in good health. The chain couples TRBV12-3 or TRBV12-4 to TRBJ2-1; TRBD2 matches 13 bases in the middle. Input material: cord blood. For the CDR3, the sequence is CASSLTRTSGGRRNEQFF. The nucleotides read TGTGCCAGCAGCCTTACCCGGACTAGCGGGGGTCGAAGAAATGAGCAGTTCTTC.